The entry that follows covers one T cell receptor (beta chain) sequence. The target antigen is unknown. This sample stems from a study of shared clonotypes between healthy human individuals. Findings and caveats of the study: There were few donors, and this limited the genetic and exposure-history diversity represented. Rarefaction curves obtained for sorted subsets showed sequencing incomplete despite large depth.

The ends were cut back, 6 bases at V and 7 bases at J, with 10 bases in the middle. The CDR3 covers 11 residues. CDR1 is MNHEY, CDR2 SMNVEV, per germline (reference sequence). It was CD45RO-negative cells, positively selected for CCR7, that made up naive CD8 cells, with terminally differentiated effector memory CD45RA+ cells excluded. Sequencing used immunoSEQ multiplex PCR; TCRdb keeps in-frame clones, though not all of them. The sample consists of about 2.1 million clones, approximately 92% of them appearing once. This receptor was obtained from a man aged 18 to 35 in good health. Some clones in this sample may be carry-over from other donors' samples. Material for sequencing was naive CD8+ T cells from PBMCs. The chain uses TRBV27 and TRBJ2-7, with D uncertain. This chain's CDR3 is CASRGGWEQYF. CDR3 DNA sequence: TGTGCCAGCAGAGGTGGGTGGGAGCAGTACTTC.